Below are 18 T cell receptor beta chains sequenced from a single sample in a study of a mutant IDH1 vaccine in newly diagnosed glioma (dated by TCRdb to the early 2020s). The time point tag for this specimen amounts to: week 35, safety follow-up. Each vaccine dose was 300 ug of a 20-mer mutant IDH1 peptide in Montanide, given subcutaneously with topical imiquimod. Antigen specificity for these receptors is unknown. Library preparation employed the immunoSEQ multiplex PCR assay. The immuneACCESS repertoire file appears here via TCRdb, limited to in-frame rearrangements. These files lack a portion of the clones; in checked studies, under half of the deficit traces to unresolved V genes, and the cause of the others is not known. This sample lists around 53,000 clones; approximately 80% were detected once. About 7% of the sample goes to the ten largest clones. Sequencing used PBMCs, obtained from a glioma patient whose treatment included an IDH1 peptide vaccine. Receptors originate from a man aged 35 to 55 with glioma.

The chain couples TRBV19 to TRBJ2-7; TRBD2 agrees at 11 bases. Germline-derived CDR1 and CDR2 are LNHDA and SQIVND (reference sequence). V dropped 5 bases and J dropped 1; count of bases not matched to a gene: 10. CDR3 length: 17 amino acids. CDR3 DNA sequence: TGTGCCAGTAGTCCTGGGGGCCTAGCGGGGGGTTCCTACGAGCAGTACTTC. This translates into CASSPGGLAGGSYEQYF.

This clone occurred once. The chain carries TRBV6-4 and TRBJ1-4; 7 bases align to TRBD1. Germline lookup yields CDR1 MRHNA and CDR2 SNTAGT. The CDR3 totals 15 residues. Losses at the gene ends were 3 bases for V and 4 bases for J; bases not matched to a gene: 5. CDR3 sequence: CASSEGQSINEKLFF. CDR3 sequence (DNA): TGTGCCAGCAGTGAGGGACAGAGCATTAATGAAAAACTGTTTTTT.

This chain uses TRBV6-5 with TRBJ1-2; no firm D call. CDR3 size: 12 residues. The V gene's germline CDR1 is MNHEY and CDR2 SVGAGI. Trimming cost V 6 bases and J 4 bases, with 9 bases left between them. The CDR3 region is CASREVFYGYTF. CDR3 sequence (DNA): TGTGCCAGCAGAGAGGTTTTCTATGGCTACACCTTC.

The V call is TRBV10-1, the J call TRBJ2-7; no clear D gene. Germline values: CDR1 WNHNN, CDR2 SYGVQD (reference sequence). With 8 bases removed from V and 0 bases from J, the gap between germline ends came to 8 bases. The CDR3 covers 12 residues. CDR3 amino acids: CASSPNSYEQYF. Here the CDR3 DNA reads TGCGCCAGCTCCCCCAACTCCTACGAGCAGTACTTC.

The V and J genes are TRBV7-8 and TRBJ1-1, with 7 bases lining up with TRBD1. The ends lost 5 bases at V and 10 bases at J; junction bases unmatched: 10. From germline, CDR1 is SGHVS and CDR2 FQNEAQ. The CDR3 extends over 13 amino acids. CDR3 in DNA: TGTGCCAGCAGCCCCGATACAGGGGCAGGAGCTTTCTTT. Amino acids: CASSPDTGAGAFF.

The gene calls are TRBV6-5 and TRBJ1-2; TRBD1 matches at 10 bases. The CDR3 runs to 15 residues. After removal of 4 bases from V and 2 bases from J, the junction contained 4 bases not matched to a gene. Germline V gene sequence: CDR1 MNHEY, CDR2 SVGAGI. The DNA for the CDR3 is TGTGCCAGCAGTTCGCCGGGACAGGGGAACTATGGCTACACCTTC. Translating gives CASSSPGQGNYGYTF.

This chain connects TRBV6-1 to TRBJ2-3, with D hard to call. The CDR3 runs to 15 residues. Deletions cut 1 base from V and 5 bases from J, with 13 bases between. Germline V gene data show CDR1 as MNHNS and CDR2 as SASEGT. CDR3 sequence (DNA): TGTGCCAGCAGTGAAGGCGGCCCCCCTCGAGATACGCAGTATTTT. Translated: CASSEGGPPRDTQYF.

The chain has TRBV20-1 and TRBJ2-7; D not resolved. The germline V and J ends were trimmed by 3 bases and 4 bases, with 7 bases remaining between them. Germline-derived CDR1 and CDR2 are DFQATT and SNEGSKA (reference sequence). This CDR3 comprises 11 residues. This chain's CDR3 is CSARDGYEQYF. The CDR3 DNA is TGCAGTGCTAGGGACGGATACGAGCAGTACTTC.

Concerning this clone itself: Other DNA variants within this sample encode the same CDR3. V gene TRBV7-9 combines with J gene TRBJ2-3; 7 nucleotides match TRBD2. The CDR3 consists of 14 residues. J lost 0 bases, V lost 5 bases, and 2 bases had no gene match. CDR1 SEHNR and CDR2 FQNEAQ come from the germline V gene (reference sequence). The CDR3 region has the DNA TGTGCCAGCAGCAGGGAGGGTAGCACAGATACGCAGTATTTT. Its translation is CASSREGSTDTQYF.

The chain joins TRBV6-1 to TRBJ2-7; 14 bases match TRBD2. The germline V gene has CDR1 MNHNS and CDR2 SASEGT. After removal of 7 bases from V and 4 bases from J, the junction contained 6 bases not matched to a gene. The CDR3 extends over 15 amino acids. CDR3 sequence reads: CASTSGTSGGYEQYF. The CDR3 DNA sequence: TGTGCCAGCACCTCAGGGACTAGCGGGGGTTACGAGCAGTACTTC.

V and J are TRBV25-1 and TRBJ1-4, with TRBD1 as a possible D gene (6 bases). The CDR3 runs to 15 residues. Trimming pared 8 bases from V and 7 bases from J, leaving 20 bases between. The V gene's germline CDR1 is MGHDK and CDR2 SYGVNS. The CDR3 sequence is CASGPAGRGSEKLFF. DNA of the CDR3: TGTGCCAGCGGTCCCGCAGGCAGGGGTAGTGAAAAACTGTTTTTT.

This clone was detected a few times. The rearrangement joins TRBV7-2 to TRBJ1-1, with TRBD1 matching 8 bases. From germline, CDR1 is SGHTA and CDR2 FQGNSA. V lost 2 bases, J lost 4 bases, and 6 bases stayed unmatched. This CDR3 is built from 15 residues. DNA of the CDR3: TGTGCCAGCAGCTTATCGACAGGGGACTTCACTGAAGCTTTCTTT. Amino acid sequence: CASSLSTGDFTEAFF.

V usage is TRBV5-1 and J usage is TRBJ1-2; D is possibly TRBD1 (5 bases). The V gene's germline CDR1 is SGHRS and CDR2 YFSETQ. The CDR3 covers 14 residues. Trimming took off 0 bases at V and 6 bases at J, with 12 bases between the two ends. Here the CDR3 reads CASSLVPGPDGYTF. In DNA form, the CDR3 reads TGCGCCAGCAGCTTGGTCCCGGGGCCGGATGGCTACACCTTC.

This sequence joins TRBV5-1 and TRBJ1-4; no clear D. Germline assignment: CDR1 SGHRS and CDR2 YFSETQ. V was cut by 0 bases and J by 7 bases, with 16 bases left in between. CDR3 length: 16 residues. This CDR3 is CASSLGATDGTEKLFF. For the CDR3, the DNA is TGCGCCAGCAGCTTGGGAGCGACGGACGGCACTGAAAAACTGTTTTTT.

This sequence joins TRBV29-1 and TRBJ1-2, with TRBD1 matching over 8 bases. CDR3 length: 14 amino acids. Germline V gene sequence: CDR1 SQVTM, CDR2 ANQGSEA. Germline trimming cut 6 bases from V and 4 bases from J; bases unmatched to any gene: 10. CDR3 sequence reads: CSVGRQGARYGYTF. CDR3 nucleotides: TGCAGCGTAGGGCGCCAGGGGGCACGCTATGGCTACACCTTC.

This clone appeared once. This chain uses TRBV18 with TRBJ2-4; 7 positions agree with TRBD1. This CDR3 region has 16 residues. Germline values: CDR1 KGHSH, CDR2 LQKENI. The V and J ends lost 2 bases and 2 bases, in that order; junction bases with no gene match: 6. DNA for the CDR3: TGTGCCAGCTCACCAGAGACAGGGCTTCCCAAAAACATTCAGTACTTC. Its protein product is CASSPETGLPKNIQYF.

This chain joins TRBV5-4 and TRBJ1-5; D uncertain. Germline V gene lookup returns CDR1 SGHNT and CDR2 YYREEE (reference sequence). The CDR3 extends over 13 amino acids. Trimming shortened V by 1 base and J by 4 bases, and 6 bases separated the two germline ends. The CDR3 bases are TGTGCCAGCAGCTTGTCAGTAAATCAGCCCCAGCATTTT. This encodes CASSLSVNQPQHF.

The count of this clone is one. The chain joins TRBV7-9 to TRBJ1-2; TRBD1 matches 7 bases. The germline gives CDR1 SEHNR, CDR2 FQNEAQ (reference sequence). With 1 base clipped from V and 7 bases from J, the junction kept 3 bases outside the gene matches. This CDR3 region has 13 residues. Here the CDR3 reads CASSLGGGSGYTF. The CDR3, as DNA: TGTGCCAGCAGCTTAGGAGGGGGCTCTGGCTACACCTTC. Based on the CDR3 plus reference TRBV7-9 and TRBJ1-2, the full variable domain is DTGVSQNPRHKITKRGQNVTFRCDPISEHNRLYWYRQTLGQGPEFLTYFQNEAQLEKSRLLSDRFSAERPKGSFSTLEIQRTEQGDSAMYLCASSLGGGSGYTFGSGTRLTVV.